A selection of T cell receptor beta chains follows, all from one sample in a study of blood T cell repertoires in COVID-19. Some clones are missing from TCRdb's copy, which holds only in-frame ones; the method was immunoSEQ multiplex PCR. The sample gives roughly 80,000 clones, roughly 87% of which show up once; about 5.3% is in the top ten. What was sequenced was peripheral blood. The receptors originated from a woman of 80 years or more with active or convalescent COVID-19. CDR3s include the opening cysteine and the closing phenylalanine or tryptophan. A D gene is named only where the DNA matches it firmly. The size field is filled for only some rows; it gives once, few, many or a size class.

D,size,V,J,DNA,CDR3
TRBD2,.,TRBV9,TRBJ2-2,TGTGCCAGCAGCCCACTGGCTAGCGGGGGGGAAGGCGGGGAGCTGTTTTTT,CASSPLASGGEGGELFF
.,once,TRBV10-1,TRBJ2-5,TGCGCCAGCAGGGGGGACAAGGAGACCCAGTACTTC,CASRGDKETQYF
TRBD1,.,TRBV28,TRBJ2-1,TGTGCCAGCAGTTTACTACAGGGGGCGGGTGAGCAGTTCTTC,CASSLLQGAGEQFF
TRBD1,once,TRBV28,TRBJ2-1,TGTGCCAGCACCCAACCGGGACAGGGGTCCTACAATGAGCAGTTCTTC,CASTQPGQGSYNEQFF
TRBD1,.,TRBV27,TRBJ2-7,TGTGCCAGCAGTTTCAAGGGGGCGCGGGCCTACGAGCAGTACTTC,CASSFKGARAYEQYF
.,.,TRBV29-1,TRBJ2-5,TGCAGCGTAGCTTACGGCCAGGTGGGAGAGACCCAGTACTTC,CSVAYGQVGETQYF
.,.,TRBV7-2,TRBJ2-5,TGTGCCAGCAGCTTATGGTGGGGGGACCAAGAGACCCAGTACTTC,CASSLWWGDQETQYF
TRBD1,.,TRBV3-1/TRBV3-2,TRBJ1-2,TGTGCCAGCAGCACGGGACAGAACTATGGCTACACCTTC,CASSTGQNYGYTF
.,.,TRBV28,TRBJ2-6,TGTGCCAGCAGTTCTTTTTCCTCTGGGGCCAACGTCCTGACTTTC,CASSSFSSGANVLTF
.,.,TRBV5-6,TRBJ2-2,TGTGCCAGCAGCTTGGGGCTAGCCGGCCGGGAGCTGTTTTTT,CASSLGLAGRELFF
.,.,TRBV28,TRBJ1-5,TGTGCCAGCAGTTTATGGAGGCGTAGGAGAAATCAGCCCCAGCATTTT,CASSLWRRRRNQPQHF
.,.,TRBV19,TRBJ1-5,TGTGCCAGTAGTATAGATAGAGGGAATCAGCCCCAGCATTTT,CASSIDRGNQPQHF
TRBD1,.,TRBV6-5,TRBJ1-1,TGTGCCAGCAGTTACGGGGACAGGACGAACACTGAAGCTTTCTTT,CASSYGDRTNTEAFF
.,.,TRBV4-1,TRBJ2-1,TGCGCCAGCAGCCAAGTAGTCCCCGGGGGGCGGGGGCCGCGTACGCAGTTCTTC,CASSQVVPGGRGPRTQFF
.,.,TRBV5-5,TRBJ2-6,TGTGCCAGCGGAGCCTCTGGGGCCAACGTCCTGACTTTC,CASGASGANVLTF
.,.,TRBV7-9,TRBJ1-1,TGTGCCAGCAGCTTACAGGGTATGAACACTGAAGCTTTCTTT,CASSLQGMNTEAFF
.,once,TRBV4-2,TRBJ1-1,TGTGCCAGCAGCCAAGGCGGGCTGGGTGAAGCTTTCTTT,CASSQGGLGEAFF
.,.,TRBV6-5,TRBJ1-3,TGTGCCAGCAGGGGCTCCAGCTCTGGAAACACCATATATTTT,CASRGSSSGNTIYF
TRBD2,.,TRBV7-2,TRBJ2-4,TGTGCCAGCAGCTTAGCGTGGGGGGGAGGGCCGGAAAACATTCAGTACTTC,CASSLAWGGGPENIQYF
.,few,TRBV27,TRBJ1-5,TGTGCCAGCAGTTTATTCTACCGGGGTGATCAGCCCCAGCATTTT,CASSLFYRGDQPQHF
TRBD2,.,TRBV15,TRBJ2-2,TGTGCCACCAGCAAAGCGGGGGAAAAGGCCGGGGAGCTGTTTTTT,CATSKAGEKAGELFF
TRBD2,.,TRBV20-1,TRBJ2-5,TGCAGTGCTAGTGGGGCTAGCGGGGCACTACAAGAGACCCAGTACTTC,CSASGASGALQETQYF
.,.,TRBV5-5,TRBJ1-1,TGTGCCAGCAGCTTGGTGGCAGGGATGAACACTGAAGCTTTCTTT,CASSLVAGMNTEAFF
.,.,TRBV9,TRBJ2-3,TGTGCCAGCAGCGTAGGATCCTATCCAGATACGCAGTATTTT,CASSVGSYPDTQYF
TRBD2,.,TRBV9,TRBJ2-5,TGTGCCAGCAGCCCCGGGGTAGCGGGGGGTGAGACCCAGTACTTC,CASSPGVAGGETQYF
TRBD1,.,TRBV10-3,TRBJ2-7,TGTGCCATCAACGGGGACAGGGGTGGCTACGAGCAGTACTTC,CAINGDRGGYEQYF
.,once,TRBV7-8,TRBJ1-6,TGTGCCAGCGGGGGGAGAAGAGTCGATTCCTATAATTCACCCCTCCACTTT,CASGGRRVDSYNSPLHF
TRBD2,.,TRBV2,TRBJ2-5,TGTGCCAGCAGTGAAGAGGGACTAGGGTCTGAGACCCAGTACTTC,CASSEEGLGSETQYF
.,.,TRBV29-1,TRBJ1-2,TGCAGCGTTCACACCTATGGCTACACCTTC,CSVHTYGYTF